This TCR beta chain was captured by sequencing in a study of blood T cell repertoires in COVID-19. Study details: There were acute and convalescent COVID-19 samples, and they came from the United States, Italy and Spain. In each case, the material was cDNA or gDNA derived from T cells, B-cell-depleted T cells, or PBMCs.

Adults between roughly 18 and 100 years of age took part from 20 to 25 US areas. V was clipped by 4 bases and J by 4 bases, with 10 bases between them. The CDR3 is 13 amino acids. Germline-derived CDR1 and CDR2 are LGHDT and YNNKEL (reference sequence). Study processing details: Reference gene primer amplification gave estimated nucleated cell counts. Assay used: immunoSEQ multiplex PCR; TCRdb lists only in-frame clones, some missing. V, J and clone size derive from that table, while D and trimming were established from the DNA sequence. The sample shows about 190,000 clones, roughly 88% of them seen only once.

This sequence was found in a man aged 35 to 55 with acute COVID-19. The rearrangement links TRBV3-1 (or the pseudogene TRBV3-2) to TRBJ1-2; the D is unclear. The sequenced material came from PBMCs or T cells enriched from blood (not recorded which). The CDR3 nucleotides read TGTGCCAGCAGCCCGTTTCCCAGCTATGGCTACACCTTC. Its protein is CASSPFPSYGYTF.